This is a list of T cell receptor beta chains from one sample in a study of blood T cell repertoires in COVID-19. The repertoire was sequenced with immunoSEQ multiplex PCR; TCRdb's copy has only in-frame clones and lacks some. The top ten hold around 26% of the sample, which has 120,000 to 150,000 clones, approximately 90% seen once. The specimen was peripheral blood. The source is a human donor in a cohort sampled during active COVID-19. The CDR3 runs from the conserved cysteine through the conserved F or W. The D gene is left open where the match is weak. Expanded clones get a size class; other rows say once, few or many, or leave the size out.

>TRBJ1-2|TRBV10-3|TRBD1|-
CAISDNRGRLNYGYTF
TGTGCCATCAGTGACAACAGGGGGCGTTTAAACTATGGCTACACCTTC
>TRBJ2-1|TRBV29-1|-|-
CSVGDQGNGEQFF
TGCAGCGTTGGGGACCAGGGGAACGGTGAGCAGTTCTTC
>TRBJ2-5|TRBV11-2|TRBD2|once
CASSLVAGGPKTQYF
TGTGCCAGCAGCTTAGTGGCGGGGGGGCCGAAGACCCAGTACTTC
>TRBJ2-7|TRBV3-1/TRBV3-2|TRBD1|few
CASSQLLPGTGGEQYF
TGTGCCAGCAGCCAATTACTTCCCGGGACAGGGGGCGAGCAGTACTTC
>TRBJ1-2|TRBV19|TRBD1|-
CASSISPGTGKGYTF
TGTGCCAGTAGTATCTCCCCCGGGACAGGGAAAGGCTACACCTTC
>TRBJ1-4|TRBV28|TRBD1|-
CASSSQGVGREKLFF
TGTGCCAGCAGCTCCCAGGGGGTAGGACGGGAAAAACTGTTTTTT
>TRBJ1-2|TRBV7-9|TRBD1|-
CASSFGDRGPHGYTF
TGTGCCAGCAGCTTCGGAGACAGGGGCCCCCATGGCTACACCTTC
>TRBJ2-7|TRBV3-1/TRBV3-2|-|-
CASSQSAETYEQYF
TGTGCCAGCAGCCAATCCGCAGAAACCTACGAGCAGTACTTC
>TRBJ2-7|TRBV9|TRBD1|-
CASSDSGGSYEQYF
TGTGCCAGCAGCGATTCAGGGGGCTCCTACGAGCAGTACTTC
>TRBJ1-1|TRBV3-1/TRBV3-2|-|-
CASSQDPFSIENTEAFF
TGTGCCAGCAGCCAAGATCCCTTTAGTATTGAGAACACTGAAGCTTTCTTT
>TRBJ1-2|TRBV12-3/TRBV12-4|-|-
CASSLITYGYTF
TGTGCCAGCAGTTTAATTACATACGGCTACACCTTC
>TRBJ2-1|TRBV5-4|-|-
CASSPGSSGQYNEQFF
TGTGCCAGCAGCCCTGGCTCCTCAGGACAGTACAATGAGCAGTTCTTC
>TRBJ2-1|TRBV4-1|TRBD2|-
CASSQGSSGGANEQFF
TGCGCCAGCAGCCAAGGTTCCAGCGGGGGGGCCAATGAGCAGTTCTTC
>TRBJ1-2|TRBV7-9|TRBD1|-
CASRGQVDGYTF
TGTGCCAGCAGGGGACAGGTTGATGGCTACACCTTC
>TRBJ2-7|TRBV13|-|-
CASSFSLQGGNEQYF
TGTGCCAGCAGCTTTTCCTTACAGGGTGGCAACGAGCAGTACTTC
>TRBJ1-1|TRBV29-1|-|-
CSVEPGMNTEAFF
TGCAGCGTTGAACCGGGGATGAACACTGAAGCTTTCTTT
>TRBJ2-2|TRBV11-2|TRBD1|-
CASSPRQGSGELFF
TGTGCCAGCAGCCCCCGACAGGGGTCCGGGGAGCTGTTTTTT
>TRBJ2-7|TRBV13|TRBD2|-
CASSDGGAKEQYF
TGTGCCAGCAGCGACGGGGGGGCAAAGGAGCAGTACTTC
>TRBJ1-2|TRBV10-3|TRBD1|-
CAIRLQGTGGYTF
TGTGCCATCAGGTTACAGGGGACGGGGGGCTACACCTTC
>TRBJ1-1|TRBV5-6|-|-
CASSLVDRMNTEAFF
TGTGCCAGCAGCTTGGTGGACAGAATGAACACTGAAGCTTTCTTT
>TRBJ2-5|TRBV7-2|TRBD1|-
CASSLAGQGRETQYF
TGTGCCAGCAGCTTAGCGGGACAGGGGAGGGAGACCCAGTACTTC
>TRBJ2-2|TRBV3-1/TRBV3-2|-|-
CASRDLAPGTGELFF
TGTGCCAGCAGAGACCTAGCCCCGGGCACCGGGGAGCTGTTTTTT
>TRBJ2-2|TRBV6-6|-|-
CASGGANGGELFF
TGTGCCAGTGGGGGGGCCAATGGCGGGGAGCTGTTTTTT
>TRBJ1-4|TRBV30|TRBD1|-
CAWSHGQGGEKLFF
TGTGCCTGGAGTCACGGACAGGGGGGCGAAAAACTGTTTTTT
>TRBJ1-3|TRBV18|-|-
CASSPPAGGNTIYF
TGTGCCAGCTCACCACCGGCAGGCGGAAACACCATATATTTT
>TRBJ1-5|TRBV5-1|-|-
CASSLAGVGQPQHF
TGCGCCAGCAGCTTGGCAGGGGTCGGACAGCCCCAGCATTTT
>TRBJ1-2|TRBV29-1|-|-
CSVDEWGGNYGYTF
TGCAGCGTTGACGAATGGGGGGGAAACTATGGCTACACCTTC
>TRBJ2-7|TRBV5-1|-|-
CASSLVAGGAGEQYF
TGCGCCAGCAGCTTGGTGGCTGGGGGGGCCGGTGAGCAGTACTTC
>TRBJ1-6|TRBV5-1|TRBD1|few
CASSLKGQGGSPLHF
TGCGCCAGCAGCTTAAAGGGACAGGGGGGTTCACCCCTCCACTTT
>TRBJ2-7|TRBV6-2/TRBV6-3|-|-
CASSGHYEQYF
TGTGCCAGCAGTGGGCACTACGAGCAGTACTTC
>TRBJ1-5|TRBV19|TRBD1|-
CASADRGGYVPQHF
TGTGCCTCCGCCGACAGGGGAGGTTATGTGCCCCAGCATTTT
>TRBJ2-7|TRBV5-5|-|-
CASSSAGQYTYEQYF
TGTGCCAGCAGCTCCGCGGGGCAGTACACCTACGAGCAGTACTTC
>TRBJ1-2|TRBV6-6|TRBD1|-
CGTGDNYGYTF
TGTGGGACAGGGGACAACTATGGCTACACCTTC
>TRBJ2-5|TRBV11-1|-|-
CASSLGERETQYF
TGTGCCAGCAGCTTAGGAGAAAGAGAGACCCAGTACTTC
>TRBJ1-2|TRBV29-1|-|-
CSVGRGVTYGYTF
TGCAGCGTTGGGCGGGGGGTGACCTATGGCTACACCTTC
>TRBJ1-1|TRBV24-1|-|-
CATPGEISGKGAFF
TGTGCCACCCCGGGGGAAATTTCTGGGAAAGGGGCTTTCTTT
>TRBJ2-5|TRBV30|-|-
CAWSASQGTQYF
TGTGCCTGGAGTGCCAGTCAGGGGACCCAGTACTTC
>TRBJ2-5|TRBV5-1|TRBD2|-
CASSFLSGGETQYF
TGCGCCAGCAGCTTTCTTAGCGGGGGAGAGACCCAGTACTTC
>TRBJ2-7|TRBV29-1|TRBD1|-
CSVEDRTTGNTYEQYF
TGCAGCGTTGAAGATCGTACGACAGGGAATACCTACGAGCAGTACTTC
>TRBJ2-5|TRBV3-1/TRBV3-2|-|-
CASSQWGAGSQETQYF
TGTGCCAGCAGCCAATGGGGCGCGGGGTCCCAAGAGACCCAGTACTTC
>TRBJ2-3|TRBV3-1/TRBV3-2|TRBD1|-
CASSHARGPLGDTQYF
TGTGCCAGCAGCCATGCCAGGGGGCCCCTAGGAGATACGCAGTATTTT
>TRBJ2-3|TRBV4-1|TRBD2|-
CASSQVLAGNTQYF
TGCGCCAGCAGCCAAGTGCTAGCGGGAAATACGCAGTATTTT
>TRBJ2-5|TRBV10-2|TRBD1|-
CASSTGGGWTQYF
TGCGCCAGCAGTACAGGGGGCGGGTGGACCCAGTACTTC
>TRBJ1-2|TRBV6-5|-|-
CASNPGGNYGYTF
TGTGCCAGCAATCCGGGGGGTAACTATGGCTACACCTTC
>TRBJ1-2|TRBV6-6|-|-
CASSYRDSPGNGYTF
TGTGCCAGCAGTTACCGGGACTCCCCAGGGAATGGCTACACCTTC
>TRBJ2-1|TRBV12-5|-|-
CASGWIQLNEQFF
TGTGCTAGTGGTTGGATACAGCTTAATGAGCAGTTCTTC
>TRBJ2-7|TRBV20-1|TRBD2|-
CSASAPGGNEQYF
TGCAGTGCTAGTGCCCCGGGAGGGAACGAGCAGTACTTC
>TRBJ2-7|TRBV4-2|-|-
CASSQVFRGSYEQYF
TGTGCCAGCAGCCAAGTATTTAGGGGCTCCTACGAGCAGTACTTC
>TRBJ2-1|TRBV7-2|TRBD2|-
CASSPTPGLASGEQFF
TGTGCCAGCAGCCCAACACCGGGACTAGCGTCAGGTGAGCAGTTCTTC
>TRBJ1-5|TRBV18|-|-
CASSYSGYPQHF
TGTGCCAGCTCGTACAGCGGTTACCCCCAGCATTTT